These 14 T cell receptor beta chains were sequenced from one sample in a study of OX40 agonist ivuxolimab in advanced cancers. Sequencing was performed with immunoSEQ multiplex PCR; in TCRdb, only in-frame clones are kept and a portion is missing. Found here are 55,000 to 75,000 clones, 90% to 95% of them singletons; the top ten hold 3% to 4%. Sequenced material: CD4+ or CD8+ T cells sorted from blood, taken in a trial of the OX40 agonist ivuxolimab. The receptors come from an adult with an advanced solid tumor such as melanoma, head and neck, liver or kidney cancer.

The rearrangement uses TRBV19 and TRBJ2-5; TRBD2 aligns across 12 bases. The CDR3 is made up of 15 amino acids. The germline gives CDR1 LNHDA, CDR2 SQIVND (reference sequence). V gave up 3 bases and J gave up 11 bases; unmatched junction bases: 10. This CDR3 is CASSIGLAGTFGQYF. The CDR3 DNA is TGTGCCAGTAGTATCGGACTAGCGGGAACCTTCGGGCAGTACTTC. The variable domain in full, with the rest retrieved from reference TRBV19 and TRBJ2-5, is DGGITQSPKYLFRKEGQNVTLSCEQNLNHDAMYWYRQDPGQGLRLIYYSQIVNDFQKGDIAEGYSVSREKKESFPLTVTSAQKNPTAFYLCASSIGLAGTFGQYFGPGTRLLVL.

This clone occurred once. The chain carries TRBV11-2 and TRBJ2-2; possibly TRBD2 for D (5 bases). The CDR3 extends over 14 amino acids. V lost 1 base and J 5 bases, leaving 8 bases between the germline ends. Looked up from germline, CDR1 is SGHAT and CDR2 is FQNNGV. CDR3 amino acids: CASSLGGRTGELFF. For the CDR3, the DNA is TGTGCCAGCAGCTTAGGAGGGCGGACCGGGGAGCTGTTTTTT.

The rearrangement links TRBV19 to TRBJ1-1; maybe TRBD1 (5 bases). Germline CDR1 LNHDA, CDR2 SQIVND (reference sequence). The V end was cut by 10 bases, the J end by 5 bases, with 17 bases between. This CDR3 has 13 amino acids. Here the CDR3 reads CATTVPWGTEAFF. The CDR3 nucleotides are TGTGCCACAACCGTGCCCTGGGGGACTGAAGCTTTCTTT.

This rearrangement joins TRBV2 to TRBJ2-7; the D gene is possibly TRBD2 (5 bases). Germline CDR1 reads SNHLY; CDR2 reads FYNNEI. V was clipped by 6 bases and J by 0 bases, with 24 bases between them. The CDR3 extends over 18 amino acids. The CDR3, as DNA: TGTGCCAGCAGCGTCCTTTCTGAGCGGCGGGCCAGCTCCTACGAGCAGTACTTC. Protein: CASSVLSERRASSYEQYF.

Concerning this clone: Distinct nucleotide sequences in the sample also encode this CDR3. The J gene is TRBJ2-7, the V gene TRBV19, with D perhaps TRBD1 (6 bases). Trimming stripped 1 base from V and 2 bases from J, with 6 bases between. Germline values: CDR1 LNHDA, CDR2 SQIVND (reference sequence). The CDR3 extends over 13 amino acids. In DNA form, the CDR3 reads TGTGCCAGTAGTATAGGGACAGCCTACGAGCAGTACTTC. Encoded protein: CASSIGTAYEQYF.

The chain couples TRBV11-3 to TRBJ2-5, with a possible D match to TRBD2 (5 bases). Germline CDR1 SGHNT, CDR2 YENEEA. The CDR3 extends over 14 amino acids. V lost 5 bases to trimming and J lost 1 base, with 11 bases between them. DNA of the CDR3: TGTGCCAGCAGCAGCGGTCTGGGCCAAGAGACCCAGTACTTC. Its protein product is CASSSGLGQETQYF.

The DNA of the CDR3 is TGTGCCAGCGATTCTTTCGTAGCCGGGAGAGCCCAAGAGACCCAGTACTTC. Its protein product is CASDSFVAGRAQETQYF. The chain is built from TRBV28 and TRBJ2-5; the D gene is possibly TRBD2 (6 bases). With 8 bases removed from V and 1 base from J, the gap between germline ends came to 23 bases. From germline, CDR1 is MDHEN and CDR2 SYDVKM. There are 17 residues in the CDR3.

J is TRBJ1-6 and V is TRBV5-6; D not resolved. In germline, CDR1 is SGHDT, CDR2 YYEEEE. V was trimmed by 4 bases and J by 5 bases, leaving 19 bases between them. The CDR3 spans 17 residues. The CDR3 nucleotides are TGTGCCAGCAGCCTGGATGGAGGGCGAACGGATAATTCACCCCTCCACTTT. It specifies CASSLDGGRTDNSPLHF.

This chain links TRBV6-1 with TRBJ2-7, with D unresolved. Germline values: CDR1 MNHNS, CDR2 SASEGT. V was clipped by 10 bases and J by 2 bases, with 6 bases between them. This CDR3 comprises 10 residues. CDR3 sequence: CAIEPYEQYF. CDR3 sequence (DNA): TGTGCCATCGAACCCTACGAGCAGTACTTC.

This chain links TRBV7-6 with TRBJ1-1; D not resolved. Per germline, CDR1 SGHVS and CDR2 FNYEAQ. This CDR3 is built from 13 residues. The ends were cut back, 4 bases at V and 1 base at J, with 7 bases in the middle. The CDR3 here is CASSSSKNTEAFF. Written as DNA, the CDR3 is TGTGCCAGCAGCTCAAGTAAGAACACTGAAGCTTTCTTT.

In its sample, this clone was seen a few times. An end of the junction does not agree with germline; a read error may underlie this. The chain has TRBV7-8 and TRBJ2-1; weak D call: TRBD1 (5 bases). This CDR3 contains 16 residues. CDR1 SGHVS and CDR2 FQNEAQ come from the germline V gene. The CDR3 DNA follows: TGTGCCAGCACCTTACTCGGCAGGGACTCCTACAATGAGCAGTTCTTC. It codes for CASTLLGRDSYNEQFF.

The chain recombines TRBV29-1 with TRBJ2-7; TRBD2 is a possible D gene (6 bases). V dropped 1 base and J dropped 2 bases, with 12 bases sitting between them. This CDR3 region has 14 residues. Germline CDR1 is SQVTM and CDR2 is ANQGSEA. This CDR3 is CSVEGREGAYEQYF. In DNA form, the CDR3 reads TGCAGCGTTGAAGGGCGGGAAGGCGCCTACGAGCAGTACTTC.

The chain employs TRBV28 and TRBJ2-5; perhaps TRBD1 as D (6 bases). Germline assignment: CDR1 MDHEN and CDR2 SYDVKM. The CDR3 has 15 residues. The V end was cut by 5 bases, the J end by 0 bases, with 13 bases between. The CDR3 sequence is CASSPWDKNQETQYF. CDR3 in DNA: TGTGCCAGCAGTCCCTGGGACAAAAACCAAGAGACCCAGTACTTC.

The CDR3 spells CASSPRGIYYEQYF. CDR3 sequence (DNA): TGTGCCAGCAGTCCTCGTGGGATTTACTACGAGCAGTACTTC. The chain recombines TRBV28 with TRBJ2-7; D gene ambiguous. V lost 5 bases to trimming and J lost 3 bases, with 14 bases between them. The CDR3 has 14 amino acids. The germline gives CDR1 MDHEN, CDR2 SYDVKM.